This section outlines one TCR beta chain sequence together with its context. What it binds is unknown. How the authors handled the data: Filtering differed because ImmunoSEQ produced junction-only sequences that carried no quality scores. Using immunoSEQ multiplex PCR, the repertoire was profiled, and TCRdb retains in-frame clones only, with some absent. V, J and clone size were drawn from that table, and D and trimming were deduced from the DNA. The sample has 2 million to 3 million clones, around 90% seen once. The data belong to a study of shared clonotypes between healthy human individuals. Study-wide context: Donors were two women and a few men aged 18 to 49.

Study findings and constraints: Naive subsets, compared against memory subsets, generally had larger estimated richness values.

The clonotype originates from a man aged 18 to 35 in good health. Sequencing was carried out using naive CD4+ T cells sorted from blood. As for subset: CD45RA+ positively selected.

CDR3 coding DNA: TGTGCCAGCTCATTTCCAGCAGTCAACAATGAGCAGTTCTTC. Translating gives CASSFPAVNNEQFF. This sequence joins TRBV18 and TRBJ2-1; D gene unclear. This CDR3 contains 14 residues. In germline, CDR1 is KGHSH, CDR2 LQKENI. Trimming stripped 5 bases from V and 5 bases from J, with 13 bases between.